Listed below are T cell receptor beta chains from one sample, sequenced in a study of blood T cell repertoires in COVID-19. TCRdb's copy holds only in-frame clones and misses some; the assay was immunoSEQ multiplex PCR. The sample holds approximately 100,000 clones, 70% to 90% seen once. The sample was peripheral blood. The receptors originated from a human donor with COVID-19, enrolled during active disease. The donor label of this sample is uncertain. Both conserved end residues are part of each CDR3. D genes are given only for firm matches. Some rows have no size entry. The others give once, few or many, or a class for an expanded clone.

d_gene,v_gene,abundance,j_gene,len,CDR3aa,CDR3nt
NA,TRBV2,NA,TRBJ2-3,13,CASSEERADTQYF,TGTGCCAGCAGTGAAGAGCGCGCAGATACGCAGTATTTT
NA,TRBV19,NA,TRBJ1-1,15,CASSVTSTGPTEAFF,TGTGCCAGTAGCGTAACATCGACAGGTCCTACTGAAGCTTTCTTT
TRBD2,TRBV6-5,NA,TRBJ2-3,15,CASSKLAGGADTQYF,TGTGCCAGCAGTAAACTAGCGGGAGGGGCGGATACGCAGTATTTT
NA,TRBV6-5,NA,TRBJ1-2,15,CASSYSVQGQNGYTF,TGTGCCAGCAGTTACTCGGTTCAGGGGCAGAACGGCTACACCTTC
NA,TRBV5-6,NA,TRBJ1-1,11,CASSLDSEAFF,TGTGCCAGCAGCCTGGACAGTGAAGCTTTCTTT
TRBD1,TRBV7-3,NA,TRBJ1-2,15,CASSLAGGANYGYTF,TGTGCCAGCAGTTTGGCAGGGGGCGCGAACTATGGCTACACCTTC
NA,TRBV13,once,TRBJ1-6,16,CASSLRTRALNSPLHF,TGTGCCAGCAGCTTGAGAACGCGGGCTCTCAACTCACCCCTCCACTTT
NA,TRBV6-5,NA,TRBJ2-3,16,CASSSDRAPSTDTQYF,TGTGCCAGCAGTTCCGACAGAGCTCCCAGCACAGATACGCAGTATTTT
NA,TRBV7-9,NA,TRBJ2-3,15,CASSLARGGLDTQYF,TGTGCCAGCAGCTTAGCTCGCGGGGGCCTAGATACGCAGTATTTT
NA,TRBV6-5,NA,TRBJ1-2,13,CASSGGGQYGYTF,TGTGCCAGCTCGGGGGGTGGTCAATATGGCTACACCTTC
NA,TRBV10-3,NA,TRBJ1-6,12,CAIRDSNSPLHF,TGTGCCATCAGGGACAGTAATTCACCCCTCCACTTT
TRBD1,TRBV3-1/TRBV3-2,NA,TRBJ1-2,16,CASSGTGGDIDYGYTF,TGTGCCAGCTCTGGGACAGGGGGCGACATCGACTATGGCTACACCTTC
NA,TRBV20-1,NA,TRBJ1-2,11,CSARQVNGYTF,TGCAGTGCGCGACAGGTCAATGGCTACACCTTC
TRBD1,TRBV6-5,NA,TRBJ1-2,15,CASSRPGQGWGGYTF,TGTGCCAGCAGCCGACCGGGACAGGGGTGGGGTGGCTACACCTTC
TRBD1,TRBV3-1/TRBV3-2,NA,TRBJ1-3,17,CASSQVSRGASGNTIYF,TGTGCCAGCAGCCAAGTGAGCAGGGGGGCCTCTGGAAACACCATATATTTT
NA,TRBV29-1,NA,TRBJ2-5,11,CSVIEWETQYF,TGCAGCGTAATCGAGTGGGAGACCCAGTACTTC
TRBD1,TRBV5-1,NA,TRBJ1-2,14,CASSLGQGDYGYTF,TGCGCCAGCAGCTTGGGACAGGGTGACTATGGCTACACCTTC
TRBD2,TRBV30,NA,TRBJ2-7,12,CAWSIIREGQYF,TGTGCCTGGAGTATCATCAGGGAGGGGCAGTACTTC
NA,TRBV5-1,NA,TRBJ2-3,13,CASSFEVADTQYF,TGCGCCAGCAGCTTTGAAGTAGCAGATACGCAGTATTTT
NA,TRBV21-1,NA,TRBJ1-4,17,CASSKNGTGTNNEKLFF,TGTGCCAGCAGCAAAAATGGAACCGGGACAAACAATGAAAAACTGTTTTTT
NA,TRBV11-2,NA,TRBJ1-1,13,CASSFQGSTEAFF,TGTGCCAGCAGCTTTCAGGGGAGCACTGAAGCTTTCTTT
TRBD2,TRBV7-2,NA,TRBJ2-5,16,CASSFPASSGSKTQYF,TGTGCCAGCAGCTTTCCAGCCTCTAGCGGGAGTAAGACCCAGTACTTC
TRBD1,TRBV19,NA,TRBJ1-4,15,CASIPGGATNEKLFF,TGTGCCAGTATCCCAGGGGGTGCAACTAATGAAAAACTGTTTTTT
NA,TRBV6-5,NA,TRBJ2-3,14,CASSYSQGTDTQYF,TGTGCCAGCAGTTACTCGCAGGGCACAGATACGCAGTATTTT
NA,TRBV20-1,NA,TRBJ1-2,14,CSASVSRANYGYTF,TGCAGTGCTAGTGTGTCGAGAGCTAACTATGGCTACACCTTC
NA,TRBV19,NA,TRBJ1-1,15,CASSPRRGLNTEAFF,TGTGCCAGTAGCCCCCGAAGGGGGTTAAACACTGAAGCTTTCTTT
NA,TRBV29-1,NA,TRBJ1-3,14,CSASGQASGNTIYF,TGCAGCGCATCGGGACAAGCTTCTGGAAACACCATATATTTT
NA,TRBV28,NA,TRBJ2-6,17,CASREGEGLSGANVLTF,TGTGCCAGCAGAGAGGGGGAGGGACTCTCTGGGGCCAACGTCCTGACTTTC
NA,TRBV6-5,NA,TRBJ2-5,14,CASAKMGARETQYF,TGTGCCAGCGCTAAGATGGGGGCCCGAGAGACCCAGTACTTC
TRBD1,TRBV6-6,NA,TRBJ2-1,15,CASSYGGQGLNEQFF,TGTGCCAGCAGTTACGGTGGACAGGGTCTCAATGAGCAGTTCTTC
NA,TRBV2,NA,TRBJ2-3,12,CASSDRGDTQYF,TGTGCCAGCAGTGACAGGGGAGATACGCAGTATTTT
TRBD2,TRBV5-1,NA,TRBJ2-3,16,CASSPPLAGRTDTQYF,TGCGCCAGCAGCCCCCCCCTAGCGGGGCGCACAGATACGCAGTATTTT
NA,TRBV7-9,NA,TRBJ1-2,13,CASSTRGAGGYTF,TGTGCCAGCAGCACGCGGGGGGCGGGAGGCTACACCTTC
NA,TRBV3-1/TRBV3-2,NA,TRBJ1-2,12,CASSQTTGGKTF,TGTGCCAGCAGCCAAACTACGGGGGGGAAAACCTTC
NA,TRBV18,NA,TRBJ1-5,14,CASSPGQNNQPQHF,TGTGCCAGCTCCCCCGGACAGAACAATCAGCCCCAGCATTTT
NA,TRBV19,once,TRBJ1-5,13,CASSMGQNQPQHF,TGTGCCAGTAGTATGGGGCAGAATCAGCCCCAGCATTTT
NA,TRBV27,NA,TRBJ1-2,16,CASSLSAGGPNYGYTF,TGTGCCAGCAGTTTATCGGCCGGGGGGCCTAACTATGGCTACACCTTC
NA,TRBV10-2,NA,TRBJ1-2,15,CASSEGQGVSYGYTF,TGCGCCAGCAGTGAAGGGCAGGGTGTAAGCTATGGCTACACCTTC
TRBD1,TRBV10-3,NA,TRBJ2-5,16,CAISGYGQGEEETQYF,TGTGCCATCAGTGGTTATGGACAGGGAGAGGAAGAGACCCAGTACTTC
TRBD1,TRBV5-4,NA,TRBJ2-1,15,CASSLGPTGPNEQFF,TGTGCCAGCAGCTTGGGCCCGACAGGGCCCAATGAGCAGTTCTTC
NA,TRBV13,NA,TRBJ2-7,12,CASSTVADEQYF,TGTGCCAGCAGCACGGTAGCGGACGAGCAGTACTTC
NA,TRBV3-1/TRBV3-2,NA,TRBJ1-2,13,CASSQHRAYGYTF,TGTGCCAGCAGCCAGCACAGGGCCTATGGCTACACCTTC
TRBD1,TRBV9,NA,TRBJ1-4,16,CASSVGQGVVNEKLFF,TGTGCCAGCAGCGTTGGACAGGGAGTGGTCAATGAAAAACTGTTTTTT
TRBD1,TRBV5-5,NA,TRBJ1-1,15,CASSFPDRGMAEAFF,TGTGCCAGCAGCTTTCCCGACAGGGGAATGGCTGAAGCTTTCTTT
NA,TRBV7-6,NA,TRBJ1-2,9,CASSSDTVF,TGTGCCAGCAGCTCAGACACAGTCTTC